These T cell receptor beta chains were read from a single sample in a study of blood T cell repertoires in COVID-19. Assay: immunoSEQ multiplex PCR; the TCRdb copy retains only in-frame clones and omits some. The sample consists of roughly 190,000 clones, about four fifths of them appearing once. What was sequenced was peripheral blood. These TCRs come from a woman between 35 and 50 years old with acute or convalescent COVID-19. The CDR3 runs from the conserved cysteine through the conserved F or W. Each record gives: CDR3 length, J gene, V gene, clone size, D gene, CDR3 DNA, CDR3 protein. D genes are given only for firm matches. Some rows mark clone size as missing; the rest say once, few, many or name a class of expanded clone.

15 | TRBJ1-3 | TRBV11-2 | few | . | TGTGCCAGCAGCTTCCTGGGCAGGGCGGGAAACACCATATATTTT | CASSFLGRAGNTIYF
14 | TRBJ1-1 | TRBV28 | . | TRBD1 | TGTGCCAGCCCCGGGACAGGGGCGAACACTGAAGCTTTCTTT | CASPGTGANTEAFF
16 | TRBJ2-6 | TRBV10-3 | . | . | TGTGCCATCTCAGGAGGGGGCGCCTCTGGGGCCAACGTCCTGACTTTC | CAISGGGASGANVLTF
11 | TRBJ2-7 | TRBV2 | . | . | TGTGCCAGCAGCCCCCGCTACGAGCAGTACTTC | CASSPRYEQYF
13 | TRBJ2-2 | TRBV28 | . | TRBD1 | TGTGCCAGTTGGGACAGGAACACCGGGGAGCTGTTTTTT | CASWDRNTGELFF
14 | TRBJ1-2 | TRBV2 | . | TRBD1 | TGTGCCAGCAGTGAAGCGACAGGGCAGGGTCGCTACACCTTC | CASSEATGQGRYTF
13 | TRBJ1-2 | TRBV4-2 | . | . | TGTGCCAGCAGCCAAGACCGGTACTATGGCTACACCTTC | CASSQDRYYGYTF
14 | TRBJ2-3 | TRBV13 | once | . | TGTGCCAGCAGCTTAGAGGTTAGCGTTGATACGCAGTATTTT | CASSLEVSVDTQYF
14 | TRBJ1-4 | TRBV7-2 | . | TRBD1 | TGTGCCAGCAGCTTCGACAGGGGAGATGAAAAACTGTTTTTT | CASSFDRGDEKLFF
17 | TRBJ1-1 | TRBV27 | . | . | TGTGCCAGCGTAGAGGGAGGAGATCCGACTCTTGGGACTGAAGCTTTCTTT | CASVEGGDPTLGTEAFF
15 | TRBJ1-4 | TRBV7-9 | . | TRBD1 | TGTGCCAGCAGCCTACCCGGACAGGGCCGTGAAAAACTGTTTTTT | CASSLPGQGREKLFF
17 | TRBJ1-5 | TRBV27 | . | TRBD1 | TGTGCCAGCAGTCCCAGGGACAGGGGTGGACTCAATCAGCCCCAGCATTTT | CASSPRDRGGLNQPQHF
15 | TRBJ2-7 | TRBV6-1 | . | . | TGTGCCAGCAGTGATATCGGGGGACGGTCCTACGAGCAGTACTTC | CASSDIGGRSYEQYF
12 | TRBJ2-3 | TRBV7-3 | . | . | TGTGCCAGCAGCTCCCAGGCCGATACGCAGTATTTT | CASSSQADTQYF
13 | TRBJ1-4 | TRBV27 | . | . | TGTGCCAGCGGGCTACAGGGAGATGAAAAACTGTTTTTT | CASGLQGDEKLFF
14 | TRBJ1-2 | TRBV11-2 | . | . | TGTGCCAGCAGCTTAGAGGGGGAGGGCTATGGCTACACCTTC | CASSLEGEGYGYTF
16 | TRBJ2-5 | TRBV7-9 | . | . | TGTGCCAGCAGCTTAGCGCCAAAGGGAGGCCCAGAGACCCAGTACTTC | CASSLAPKGGPETQYF
14 | TRBJ1-1 | TRBV29-1 | . | . | TGCAGCGTTGATGGGTGGACGAGGGGGACTGAAGCTTTCTTT | CSVDGWTRGTEAFF
15 | TRBJ2-7 | TRBV18 | . | TRBD2 | TGTGCCAGCTCACCTCGGACTAGCGGGGACTACGAGCAGTACTTC | CASSPRTSGDYEQYF
14 | TRBJ1-1 | TRBV18 | once | . | TGTGCCAGCTCACCACAGGAGGGGTTCGTCGGAGCTTTCTTT | CASSPQEGFVGAFF
14 | TRBJ1-4 | TRBV18 | . | . | TGTGCCAGCTCACCGACAGGAGCTAATGAAAAACTGTTTTTT | CASSPTGANEKLFF
13 | TRBJ1-5 | TRBV19 | . | . | TGCGCCGGGTCGCGGGGGTACAATCAGCCCCAGCATTTT | CAGSRGYNQPQHF
14 | TRBJ1-1 | TRBV5-1 | . | . | TGCGCCAGCAGCTTCCACGAACGGGGGGCTGAAGCTTTCTTT | CASSFHERGAEAFF
20 | TRBJ1-6 | TRBV5-1 | . | . | TGCGCCAGCAGCCCAATCGACAGGACCCTAAGGCACCTCTATAATTCACCCCTCCACTTT | CASSPIDRTLRHLYNSPLHF
14 | TRBJ1-1 | TRBV18 | . | . | TGTGCCAGCTCACCACCGAGTGGCAGCGGGGGAGCTTTCTTT | CASSPPSGSGGAFF
14 | TRBJ2-7 | TRBV30 | . | . | TGTGCCTGGGATAAATCCGGGACAAGCTACGAGCAGTACTTC | CAWDKSGTSYEQYF
14 | TRBJ2-7 | TRBV7-2 | . | TRBD2 | TGTGCCAGCAGCTTAAAGCGGGAGACCTACGAGCAGTACTTC | CASSLKRETYEQYF
14 | TRBJ1-1 | TRBV30 | . | TRBD1 | TGTGCCTCGAAAACCGGGACAGTCAACACTGAAGCTTTCTTT | CASKTGTVNTEAFF
17 | TRBJ2-2 | TRBV5-1 | . | . | TGCGCCAGCAGCTTGGGGTCAGGGGGGACAAACACCGGGGAGCTGTTTTTT | CASSLGSGGTNTGELFF
13 | TRBJ1-6 | TRBV20-1 | . | . | TGCAGTGCTAGTCTCCCCTCGGGTTCACCCCTCCACTTT | CSASLPSGSPLHF
14 | TRBJ1-2 | TRBV9 | few | . | TGTGCCAGCAGCGTAGAGGAGAGAGCCTATGGCTACACCTTC | CASSVEERAYGYTF
13 | TRBJ2-3 | TRBV10-3 | once | . | TGTGCCATCAGTGAGACAGCTTCAGATACGCAGTATTTT | CAISETASDTQYF
16 | TRBJ2-7 | TRBV3-1/TRBV3-2 | . | TRBD2 | TGTGCCAGCAGCCAATCCGTCAGCGGGAGATTCTACGAGCAGTACTTC | CASSQSVSGRFYEQYF
17 | TRBJ2-1 | TRBV27 | . | TRBD2 | TGTGCCAGCAGTCCCCCTTTAGCGGGAGGGCCCGACAATGAGCAGTTCTTC | CASSPPLAGGPDNEQFF
13 | TRBJ1-2 | TRBV12-3/TRBV12-4 | . | TRBD1 | TGTGCCAGCAGACTCCGGGACAGTAATGGCTACACCTTC | CASRLRDSNGYTF
13 | TRBJ2-7 | TRBV18 | . | TRBD1 | TGTGCCAGCTCACCAGGGACAGAGGACGAGCAGTACTTC | CASSPGTEDEQYF
13 | TRBJ1-2 | TRBV12-3/TRBV12-4 | . | TRBD1 | TGTGCCAGCAGTGACGGACAGGGAGGTGGCTACACCTTC | CASSDGQGGGYTF
15 | TRBJ2-3 | TRBV27 | . | TRBD2 | TGTGCCAGCAGGAGACTAGCGGGGCACACAGATACGCAGTATTTT | CASRRLAGHTDTQYF
16 | TRBJ1-1 | TRBV28 | . | TRBD1 | TGTGCCAGCAGGATCCGCCCGGGACAGGGGGACACTGAAGCTTTCTTT | CASRIRPGQGDTEAFF
12 | TRBJ2-7 | TRBV28 | . | TRBD1 | TGTGCCACCTGGGACAGCAAGTACGAGCAGTACTTC | CATWDSKYEQYF